Presented here are 17 T cell receptor beta chains from one specimen sequenced in a study of post-analysis software for immune sequencing data. Study findings and constraints: The study found TRBV5-6, TRBV5-1 and TRBV20-1 among about five TRBV segments more frequent in patients than controls.

Unique molecular identifiers tagged the TCR beta cDNA libraries. TCRdb processed the PCR reads anew with MiXCR; each CDR3 protein has one entry. The table has 800,000 to 950,000 distinct CDR3 sequences, about 50% seen once. No antigen is known for these receptors. The sample was blood. Source of these receptors: a girl aged 5 to 17 with multiple sclerosis.

V gene TRBV29-1 combines with J gene TRBJ2-1; weak D call: TRBD1 (6 bases). Germline values: CDR1 SQVTM, CDR2 ANQGSEA. This CDR3 is 13 amino acids long. V lost 7 bases to trimming and J lost 8 bases, with 18 bases between them. CDR3 DNA sequence: TGCAGCGCCCGCGATAGGGGGATGCATGAGCAGTTCTTC. Translated: CSARDRGMHEQFF.

This clonotype was counted a single time. The junction shows a germline mismatch at one end, possibly a read error. CDR3 sequence reads: CASSLGETFQETQCF. The CDR3, as DNA: TGTGCCAGCAGCTTAGGAGAGACATTCCAAGAGACCCAGTGCTTC. V gene TRBV7-9 combines with J gene TRBJ2-5, with no clear D. CDR1 SEHNR and CDR2 FQNEAQ come from the germline V gene (reference sequence). The CDR3 contains 15 residues. The complete variable domain, with remaining parts taken from reference TRBV7-9 and TRBJ2-5, reads DTGVSQNPRHKITKRGQNVTFRCDPISEHNRLYWYRQTLGQGPEFLTYFQNEAQLEKSRLLSDRFSAERPKGSFSTLEIQRTEQGDSAMYLCASSLGETFQETQCFGPGTRLLVL.

This clonotype has just a few counts. A much larger clone lies a single base off, so this may be a read error. This sequence joins TRBV4-1 and TRBJ1-2; perhaps TRBD1 as D (6 bases). The CDR3 has 15 residues. V dropped 1 base and J dropped 6 bases, with 15 bases sitting between them. The V gene's germline CDR1 is MGHRA and CDR2 YSYEKL. CDR3 DNA sequence: TGCGCCAGCAGCCAAGTGGGCAGGGGTGCCCATGGCTACACCTTC. Translation: CASSQVGRGAHGYTF.

The chain employs TRBV14 and TRBJ2-3, with 9 bases that match TRBD2. Germline CDR1 SGHDN, CDR2 FVKESK. CDR3 length: 16 residues. J was trimmed by 5 bases and V by 2 bases; bases with no gene match: 8. The chain's CDR3 is CASSQLSGRRVDTQYF. The CDR3 DNA follows: TGTGCCAGCAGCCAACTTAGCGGGAGACGGGTAGATACGCAGTATTTT.

This chain joins TRBV7-3 and TRBJ1-1, with D maybe TRBD1 (5 bases). The CDR3 extends over 14 amino acids. Trimming pared 5 bases from V and 4 bases from J, leaving 14 bases between. Germline V gene lookup returns CDR1 SGHTA and CDR2 FQGTGA. CDR3 nucleotides: TGTGCCAGCAGCCCCCGTGCGGGGCCCACTGAAGCTTTCTTT. This sequence encodes CASSPRAGPTEAFF.

CDR3 bases: TGCGCCAGCAGCCTGCTCCGCGGGAAGTCCGAGCAGTACTTC. Translating it yields CASSLLRGKSEQYF. V gene TRBV5-1 combines with J gene TRBJ2-5, with TRBD2 as a possible D gene (6 bases). Near its end, the DNA agrees better with TRBJ2-7, so the J call may be wrong. The CDR3 is 14 residues long. The V gene's germline CDR1 is SGHRS and CDR2 YFSETQ.

This clonotype showed up just a few times. The chain couples TRBV20-1 to TRBJ2-1, with TRBD2 as a possible D gene (5 bases). The CDR3 spans 13 residues. Germline V gene sequence: CDR1 DFQATT, CDR2 SNEGSKA (reference sequence). CDR3 sequence (DNA): TGCGGGAGCCCCCCGAGCTCCTACAATGAGCAGTTCTTC. It encodes CGSPPSSYNEQFF.

The chain couples TRBV18 to TRBJ2-5; D is perhaps TRBD1 (6 bases). V was trimmed by 6 bases and J by 2 bases, leaving 13 bases between them. From germline, CDR1 is KGHSH and CDR2 LQKENI. CDR3 length: 14 amino acids. CDR3 DNA sequence: TGTGCCAGCTCCCCTGACAGGACACAAGAGACCCAGTACTTC. It yields the protein CASSPDRTQETQYF.

At least ten counts were recorded for this clonotype. The V and J genes are TRBV9 and TRBJ1-2; 7 bases are shared with TRBD1. The length of the CDR3 is 14 residues. V lost 2 bases, J lost 0 bases, and 1 base stayed unmatched. CDR1 and CDR2 (germline): SGDLS, YYNGEE. Here the CDR3 DNA reads TGTGCCAGCAGCGTCGACAGGGCTAACTATGGCTACACCTTC. This gives the protein CASSVDRANYGYTF. Combining the CDR3 with reference TRBV9 and TRBJ1-2 gives the whole variable domain DSGVTQTPKHLITATGQRVTLRCSPRSGDLSVYWYQQSLDQGLQFLIQYYNGEERAKGNILERFSAQQFPDLHSELNLSSLELGDSALYFCASSVDRANYGYTFGSGTRLTVV.

V and J are TRBV20-1 and TRBJ2-1; D is perhaps TRBD2 (6 bases). The germline V and J ends were trimmed by 0 bases and 3 bases, with 21 bases remaining between them. The germline V gene encodes CDR1 DFQATT and CDR2 SNEGSKA (reference sequence). The CDR3 contains 18 residues. CDR3 sequence (DNA): TGCAGTGCTAGAGATCGAGCCCAGGGACTGACGCTCTACAATGAGCAGTTCTTC. It is translated as CSARDRAQGLTLYNEQFF.

DNA for the CDR3: TGTGCCAGCAGCTTAGGGCCCAGGGGCGACTACGAGCAGTACTTC. Translated: CASSLGPRGDYEQYF. The rearrangement links TRBV7-2 to TRBJ2-7; D might be TRBD1 (6 bases). Per the germline V gene, CDR1 is SGHTA and CDR2 is FQGNSA. V shed 1 base and J shed 3 bases, with 13 bases lying between them. The CDR3 runs 15 residues.

This clonotype was picked up a small number of times. This chain joins TRBV10-3 and TRBJ2-7; D not resolved. This CDR3 has 13 residues. V was cut by 4 bases and J by 3 bases, with 10 bases left in between. Germline V gene lookup returns CDR1 ENHRY and CDR2 SYGVKD. Written as DNA, the CDR3 is TGTGCCATCAGTGGTTCAGCGAGCTACGAGCAGTACTTC. It translates to CAISGSASYEQYF.

This clonotype was detected only a few times. The V and J genes are TRBV9 and TRBJ2-7; D may be TRBD2 (7 bases). V was shortened by 4 bases and J by 5 bases, with 16 bases between the two germline ends. Per germline, CDR1 SGDLS and CDR2 YYNGEE. The CDR3 has 14 residues. The CDR3 DNA reads TGTGCCAGCAGCCCTAGTGGGGGGGCGGACGAGCAGTACTTC. Translating gives CASSPSGGADEQYF.

This chain links TRBV7-6 with TRBJ1-5; 12 bases fit TRBD1. V was clipped by 4 bases and J by 0 bases; unmatched bases: 7. This CDR3 has 18 residues. Germline V gene sequence: CDR1 SGHVS, CDR2 FNYEAQ. This CDR3 reads CASSYGTGGSASNQPQHF. The CDR3 bases are TGTGCCAGCAGCTACGGGACAGGGGGCTCTGCTAGCAATCAGCCCCAGCATTTT.

This chain connects TRBV5-1 to TRBJ2-7; 8 bases map to TRBD1. The V gene's germline CDR1 is SGHRS and CDR2 YFSETQ. The junction had 6 bases not matched to a gene; V was cut back by 5 bases and J by 2 bases. The length of the CDR3 is 14 residues. The CDR3 bases are TGCGCCAGCAGAGAGGGGACAGGCGCCTACGAGCAGTACTTC. Its protein product is CASREGTGAYEQYF.

The V gene is TRBV19, the J gene TRBJ2-2; TRBD1 agrees at 7 bases. Germline V gene lookup returns CDR1 LNHDA and CDR2 SQIVND (reference sequence). V gave up 7 bases and J gave up 1 base; unmatched junction bases: 6. The CDR3 is 15 residues long. In nucleotides, the CDR3 is TGTGCCAGTAAATCGACAGGGCTGAACACCGGGGAGCTGTTTTTT. Encoded protein: CASKSTGLNTGELFF.

This chain links TRBV27 with TRBJ2-6, with D unresolved. Trimming pared 1 base from V and 0 bases from J, leaving 4 bases between. The CDR3 loop spans 15 amino acids. Per germline, CDR1 MNHEY and CDR2 SMNVEV (reference sequence). In DNA, the CDR3 is TGTGCCAGCAGTTTATATCCCTCTGGGGCCAACGTCCTGACTTTC. It translates to CASSLYPSGANVLTF.